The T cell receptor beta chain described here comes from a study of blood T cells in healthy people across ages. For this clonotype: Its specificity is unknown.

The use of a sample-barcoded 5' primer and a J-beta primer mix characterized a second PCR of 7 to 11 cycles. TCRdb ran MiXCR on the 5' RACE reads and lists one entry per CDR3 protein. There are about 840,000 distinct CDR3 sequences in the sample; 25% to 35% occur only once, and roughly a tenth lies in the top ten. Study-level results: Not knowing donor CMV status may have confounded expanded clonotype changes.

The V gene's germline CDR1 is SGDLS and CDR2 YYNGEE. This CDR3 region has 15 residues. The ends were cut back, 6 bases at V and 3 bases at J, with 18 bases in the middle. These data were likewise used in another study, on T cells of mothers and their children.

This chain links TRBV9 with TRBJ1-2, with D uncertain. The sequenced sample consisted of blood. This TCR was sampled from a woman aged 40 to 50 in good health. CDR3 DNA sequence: TGTGCCAGCACCACCGACGGAACAGAGTACTATGGCTACACCTTC. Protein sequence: CASTTDGTEYYGYTF. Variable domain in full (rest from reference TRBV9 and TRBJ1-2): DSGVTQTPKHLITATGQRVTLRCSPRSGDLSVYWYQQSLDQGLQFLIQYYNGEERAKGNILERFSAQQFPDLHSELNLSSLELGDSALYFCASTTDGTEYYGYTFGSGTRLTVV.